Each of the 8 T cell receptor beta chains below was sequenced from the same sample in a study of T cell responses to AZD1222 COVID-19 vaccine. The repertoire was sequenced with immunoSEQ multiplex PCR; TCRdb's copy has only in-frame clones and lacks some. The sample holds roughly 160,000 clones, roughly 92% seen once. The starting material was peripheral blood, obtained on day 0 of AZD1222 vaccination. The receptors were sampled from an adult in good health.

This clone was found once. The chain recombines TRBV10-2 with TRBJ1-3, with 7 bases lining up with TRBD1. V trimming: 3 bases; J trimming: 2 bases; junction bases outside the gene matches: 7. This CDR3 spans 16 amino acids. Looked up from germline, CDR1 is WSHSY and CDR2 is SAAADI. The CDR3: CASSDLGRGTGNTIYF. As DNA, the CDR3 is TGCGCCAGCAGTGATCTCGGCAGGGGGACTGGAAACACCATATATTTT.

The genes are TRBV19 and TRBJ1-3, with D uncertain. This CDR3 spans 15 amino acids. Per germline, CDR1 LNHDA and CDR2 SQIVND (reference sequence). Trimming removed 5 bases from V and 0 bases from J, with 11 bases in between. This CDR3 reads CASSDRQFSGNTIYF. DNA for the CDR3: TGTGCCAGTAGTGATCGACAATTCTCTGGAAACACCATATATTTT.

This clone has only one observation. The CDR3 nucleotides read TGTGCCAGTAGCACTCGACGGACAGGGGTGGGGGCCAACGTCCTGACTTTC. This codes for CASSTRRTGVGANVLTF. The rearrangement joins TRBV19 to TRBJ2-6; 9 positions match TRBD1. The CDR3 totals 17 residues. Trimming removed 6 bases from V and 4 bases from J; junction bases left unmatched: 10. Germline values: CDR1 LNHDA, CDR2 SQIVND (reference sequence).

CDR3 nucleotide sequence: TGTGCCAGCAGCCAAGACGGGAGCGGGGGTTCCTACGAGCAGTACTTC. Encoded protein: CASSQDGSGGSYEQYF. This sequence joins TRBV3-1 (or the pseudogene TRBV3-2) and TRBJ2-7; 8 bases fit TRBD2. The J segment lost 1 base and the V segment lost 0 bases, leaving 5 bases of the junction unmatched. The V gene's germline CDR1 is LGHDT and CDR2 YNNKEL (reference sequence). The CDR3 is made up of 16 amino acids.

This chain connects TRBV3-1 (or the pseudogene TRBV3-2) to TRBJ1-4; weak D call: TRBD1 (5 bases). V was cut by 4 bases and J by 8 bases, with 11 bases left in between. CDR3 length equals 13 residues. The germline V gene encodes CDR1 LGHDT and CDR2 YNNKEL (reference sequence). The CDR3 protein is CASSRTGTEKLFF. The CDR3 DNA reads as TGTGCCAGCAGCCGCACCGGGACCGAAAAACTGTTTTTT.

V and J are TRBV6-5 and TRBJ2-5; a weak D match, TRBD1 (5 bases). CDR1 is MNHEY, CDR2 SVGAGI, per germline. The CDR3 runs to 14 residues. V gave up 2 bases and J gave up 5 bases, with 12 bases separating them. The CDR3 loop is CASSYGARSETQYF. In DNA form, the CDR3 reads TGTGCCAGCAGTTACGGGGCCAGGTCTGAGACCCAGTACTTC.

The chain couples TRBV6-6 to TRBJ1-1; TRBD1 is a possible D gene (5 bases). CDR3 length: 13 amino acids. CDR1 is MNHNY and CDR2 is SVGAGI in the germline V gene (reference sequence). Trimming pared 5 bases from V and 2 bases from J, leaving 9 bases between. In DNA, the CDR3 is TGTGCCAGCAGTCTCAGGGTTAACACTGAAGCTTTCTTT. As protein: CASSLRVNTEAFF.

This chain links TRBV10-1 with TRBJ2-3, with D unclear. This CDR3 is built from 16 residues. Trimming took off 3 bases at V and 4 bases at J, with 17 bases between the two ends. Germline V gene sequence: CDR1 WNHNN, CDR2 SYGVQD (reference sequence). CDR3 residues: CASSEMGGVGSDTQYF. The CDR3 DNA follows: TGCGCCAGCAGTGAAATGGGTGGAGTAGGGTCAGATACGCAGTATTTT.